Shown below are 24 T cell receptor beta chains from a single sample sequenced in a study of CD8+CD57+ T cells in acquired aplastic anemia. TCR beta VDJ and CDR3 were profiled, and genomic DNA was the template. One entry per CDR3 protein, called by TCRdb with MiXCR from the reads. The sample carries some 130,000 distinct CDR3 sequences, more than 40% recorded once. Sequencing was performed on sorted CD4+, CD8+, or CD8+CD57+ T cells (not recorded which) from PBMCs. Receptors were obtained from a human donor in good health, serving as a control.

This clonotype was recorded many times. This chain links TRBV27 with TRBJ1-2; a weak D match, TRBD1 (5 bases). This CDR3 contains 13 residues. The germline V gene has CDR1 MNHEY and CDR2 SMNVEV (reference sequence). Trimming cost V 1 base and J 8 bases, with 11 bases left between them. CDR3 sequence: CASSLFREGGYTF. As DNA, the CDR3 is TGTGCCAGCAGTTTATTCAGGGAGGGAGGCTACACCTTC.

Ten or more counts support this clonotype. V and J are TRBV11-3 and TRBJ1-1; 7 bases align to TRBD1. The CDR3 is made up of 14 amino acids. V lost 4 bases and J lost 7; bases outside the gene matches: 9. The germline V gene encodes CDR1 SGHNT and CDR2 YENEEA. CDR3 amino acids: CASSSYRGRNEAFF. The CDR3 region has the DNA TGTGCCAGCAGCTCTTACAGGGGCCGTAATGAAGCTTTCTTT.

This clonotype was recorded a few times. The rearrangement links TRBV7-3 to TRBJ2-7, with 9 bases that match TRBD1. V lost 2 bases, J lost 0 bases, and 2 bases stayed unmatched. The CDR3 length is 15 residues. Germline V gives CDR1 SGHTA, CDR2 FQGTGA. The DNA of the CDR3 is TGTGCCAGCAGCTTAGAGGGACAGGGCTCCTACGAGCAGTACTTC. Protein sequence: CASSLEGQGSYEQYF.

Note on this clonotype: The conserved phenylalanine or tryptophan is not found at the CDR3 terminus, so this likely reflects a read error. The rearrangement joins TRBV12-3 or TRBV12-4 to TRBJ1-6; TRBD1 is a possible D gene (6 bases). The CDR3 covers 15 residues. The germline V and J ends were trimmed by 3 bases and 5 bases, with 11 bases remaining between them. The CDR3 nucleotides are TGTGCCAGCAGTTTTGGACAGAACGATAATTCACCCCTCCACCTT. This gives the protein CASSFGQNDNSPLHL.

This clonotype was seen more than once but under ten times. The V and J genes are TRBV7-3 and TRBJ2-7; 10 positions agree with TRBD1. The junction had 4 bases not matched to a gene; V was cut back by 2 bases and J by 6 bases. This CDR3 has 14 residues. Germline V gene data show CDR1 as SGHTA and CDR2 as FQGTGA. The CDR3 DNA sequence: TGTGCCAGCAGCTTACCGGGACAGGGGTTCGAGCAGTACTTC. This sequence encodes CASSLPGQGFEQYF.

This clonotype was recorded many times. The chain couples TRBV11-2 to TRBJ2-7; D unclear. Trimming cost V 3 bases and J 1 base, with 10 bases left between them. The CDR3 length is 14 residues. Per the germline V gene, CDR1 is SGHAT and CDR2 is FQNNGV. This CDR3 reads CASSLPAVSYEQYF. DNA of the CDR3: TGTGCCAGCAGCTTGCCCGCAGTATCCTACGAGCAGTACTTC. The whole variable domain, remainder taken from reference TRBV11-2 and TRBJ2-7, is EAGVAQSPRYKIIEKRQSVAFWCNPISGHATLYWYQQILGQGPKLLIQFQNNGVVDDSQLPKDRFSAERLKGVDSTLKIQPAKLEDSAVYLCASSLPAVSYEQYFGPGTRLTVT.

The chain is built from TRBV25-1 and TRBJ2-7; 9 bases fit TRBD1. CDR3 length: 13 residues. Germline trimming cut 4 bases from V and 7 bases from J; bases unmatched to any gene: 5. In germline, CDR1 is MGHDK, CDR2 SYGVNS. This chain's CDR3 is CASSGRTGDEQYF. CDR3 in DNA: TGTGCCAGCAGTGGACGGACAGGGGATGAGCAGTACTTC.

V gene TRBV19 combines with J gene TRBJ1-2; D call uncertain. CDR3 size: 15 residues. Germline assignment: CDR1 LNHDA and CDR2 SQIVND (reference sequence). V lost 5 bases to trimming and J lost 1 base, with 14 bases between them. The CDR3 sequence is CASSGSGRFNYGYTF. CDR3 in DNA: TGTGCCAGTAGTGGATCCGGACGATTTAACTATGGCTACACCTTC.

This clonotype was picked up a small number of times. The CDR3 nucleotides are TGTGCCAGTAGTATAGATAACCAGAGCAATCAGCCCCAGCATTTT. Its translation: CASSIDNQSNQPQHF. The genes are TRBV19 and TRBJ1-5; D not certain. This CDR3 has 15 residues. Trimming pared 0 bases from V and 1 base from J, leaving 7 bases between. Germline CDR1 reads LNHDA; CDR2 reads SQIVND (reference sequence).

The gene calls are TRBV29-1 and TRBJ1-2; TRBD1 agrees at 7 bases. This CDR3 comprises 12 residues. The germline V gene encodes CDR1 SQVTM and CDR2 ANQGSEA. The J segment lost 6 bases and the V segment lost 6 bases, leaving 7 bases of the junction unmatched. The CDR3 bases are TGCAGCGTGCTGGGACAGCGAGATGGCTACACCTTC. It specifies CSVLGQRDGYTF.

Only a few counts were recorded for this clonotype. This rearrangement joins TRBV29-1 to TRBJ1-3, with a possible D match to TRBD1 (5 bases). CDR1 and CDR2 (germline): SQVTM, ANQGSEA. Trimming shortened V by 1 base and J by 2 bases, and 9 bases separated the two germline ends. The CDR3 runs 14 residues. The CDR3 DNA is TGCAGCGTTGAAGCGGAGGGGACTGGAAACACCATATATTTT. It yields the protein CSVEAEGTGNTIYF.

The V call is TRBV25-1, the J call TRBJ2-1, with unresolved D. The CDR3 totals 12 residues. Germline V gene data show CDR1 as MGHDK and CDR2 as SYGVNS. The V end lost 6 bases, the J end lost 8 bases, and 11 bases lay between the germline ends. The CDR3, as DNA: TGTGCCAGCAGGGGTGAGGTCCATGAGCAGTTCTTC. It translates to CASRGEVHEQFF.

The rearrangement links TRBV25-1 to TRBJ2-3, with D perhaps TRBD2 (6 bases). Germline assignment: CDR1 MGHDK and CDR2 SYGVNS. V was cut by 3 bases and J by 1 base, with 8 bases left in between. The CDR3 spans 14 residues. The CDR3 is CASSEGLGTDTQYF. The CDR3 nucleotides are TGTGCCAGCAGTGAGGGACTTGGCACAGATACGCAGTATTTT. Based on the CDR3 plus reference TRBV25-1 and TRBJ2-3, the full variable domain is EADIYQTPRYLVIGTGKKITLECSQTMGHDKMYWYQQDPGMELHLIHYSYGVNSTEKGDLSSESTVSRIRTEHFPLTLESARPSHTSQYLCASSEGLGTDTQYFGPGTRLTVL.

This clonotype was detected ten times or more. The chain joins TRBV19 to TRBJ1-1, with D maybe TRBD1 (5 bases). Germline values: CDR1 LNHDA, CDR2 SQIVND (reference sequence). With 5 bases removed from V and 9 bases from J, the gap between germline ends came to 10 bases. This CDR3 comprises 11 residues. The CDR3 protein is CASSASGQAFF. The CDR3 coding sequence is TGTGCCAGTAGTGCTTCAGGGCAAGCTTTCTTT. Using reference TRBV19 and TRBJ1-1 for the parts outside the CDR3, the full variable domain is DGGITQSPKYLFRKEGQNVTLSCEQNLNHDAMYWYRQDPGQGLRLIYYSQIVNDFQKGDIAEGYSVSREKKESFPLTVTSAQKNPTAFYLCASSASGQAFFGQGTRLTVV.

This clonotype was recorded once. This chain joins TRBV5-8 and TRBJ1-1, with unresolved D. The CDR3 is 14 amino acids. Germline V CDR1 and CDR2: SGHTS, YDEGEE. Trimming shortened V by 2 bases and J by 1 base, and 9 bases separated the two germline ends. CDR3 protein: CASSFGGTNTEAFF. In DNA, the CDR3 is TGTGCCAGCAGCTTTGGAGGAACGAACACTGAAGCTTTCTTT.

This clonotype was recorded at least ten times. The chain couples TRBV2 to TRBJ2-7; 10 bases agree with TRBD2. Germline CDR1 is SNHLY and CDR2 is FYNNEI. V dropped 3 bases and J dropped 3; count of bases not matched to a gene: 2. The CDR3 totals 14 residues. The CDR3: CASSDPSGGYEQYF. CDR3 sequence (DNA): TGTGCCAGCAGTGATCCTAGCGGGGGCTACGAGCAGTACTTC.

This clonotype was recorded a few times. The genes are TRBV19 and TRBJ2-7; D not certain. The CDR3 is made up of 13 amino acids. Trimming pared 5 bases from V and 3 bases from J, leaving 11 bases between. Looked up from germline, CDR1 is LNHDA and CDR2 is SQIVND (reference sequence). CDR3 bases: TGTGCCAGTAGTCCGGTGGGAATCTACGAGCAGTACTTC. Translated: CASSPVGIYEQYF.

This clonotype was counted ten times or more. One junction end does not reproduce the germline sequence, and a read error may be involved. The V gene is TRBV14, the J gene TRBJ1-6; no firm D call. There are 13 residues in the CDR3. Germline V gene data show CDR1 as SGHDN and CDR2 as FVKESK. The chain's CDR3 is CASSPSHNSPLHF. The CDR3 DNA sequence: TGTGCCAGCAGCCCCTCCCATAATTCACCCCTCCACTTT. The entire variable domain, with the rest obtained from reference TRBV14 and TRBJ1-6, is as follows: EAGVTQFPSHSVIEKGQTVTLRCDPISGHDNLYWYRRVMGKEIKFLLHFVKESKQDESGMPNNRFLAERTGGTYSTLKVQPAELEDSGVYFCASSPSHNSPLHFGNGTRLTVT.

This clonotype appeared many times. The chain recombines TRBV7-2 with TRBJ1-2, with a tentative D call TRBD1 (5 bases). V lost 5 bases, J lost 4 bases, and 17 bases lay in between. The CDR3 runs to 15 residues. The germline V gene has CDR1 SGHTA and CDR2 FQGNSA. As DNA, the CDR3 is TGTGCCAGCAGCCTCACAGGACTAATGGGCTATGGCTACACCTTC. Its translation is CASSLTGLMGYGYTF.

The V call is TRBV25-1, the J call TRBJ1-2, with a weak D call TRBD1 (5 bases). The CDR3 totals 15 residues. Germline V gene data show CDR1 as MGHDK and CDR2 as SYGVNS. V was cut by 2 bases and J by 4 bases, with 14 bases left in between. CDR3 region: CASSERAGSVYGYTF. The CDR3 DNA is TGTGCCAGCAGTGAAAGGGCAGGGTCGGTCTATGGCTACACCTTC.

This clonotype came up many times. The rearrangement links TRBV20-1 to TRBJ2-7; 7 bases map to TRBD1. This CDR3 comprises 15 residues. The V segment lost 2 bases and the J segment 2 bases; nucleotides outside the gene matches: 9. Looked up from germline, CDR1 is DFQATT and CDR2 is SNEGSKA (reference sequence). CDR3 in DNA: TGCAGTGCTAGAATTCCAGGGGGAAACCCCTACGAGCAGTACTTC. Its protein is CSARIPGGNPYEQYF.

This sequence joins TRBV18 and TRBJ2-3, with D perhaps TRBD1 or TRBD2 (6 bases each). This CDR3 has 15 amino acids. V was pared by 1 base and J by 4 bases, with 12 bases between. In germline, CDR1 is KGHSH, CDR2 LQKENI. The CDR3 DNA follows: TGTGCCAGCTCACCACGTCTGGGGGGCGCAGATACGCAGTATTTT. Translated: CASSPRLGGADTQYF.

This clonotype showed up many times. The chain couples TRBV12-3 or TRBV12-4 to TRBJ1-1; 12 nucleotides align to TRBD1. The CDR3 runs to 14 residues. V shed 4 bases and J 10 bases; nucleotides not matched to a gene: 7. The CDR3 nucleotides are TGTGCCAGCAGTTCGGGACAGGGGGCGCAGGTAGCTTTCTTT. Encoded protein: CASSSGQGAQVAFF.

CDR3 sequence (DNA): TGTGCCATCAGTGACGCTGGACAGCACTATGGCTACACCTTC. Residues: CAISDAGQHYGYTF. The chain is built from TRBV10-3 and TRBJ1-2, with D tentatively TRBD1 (6 bases). From germline, CDR1 is ENHRY and CDR2 SYGVKD. V lost 3 bases to trimming and J lost 3 bases, with 11 bases between them. The CDR3 has 14 amino acids.